This T cell receptor beta chain was sequenced for a study of tumor-infiltrating lymphocytes in oesophageal squamous cell carcinoma. Germline values: CDR1 SGHAT, CDR2 FQNNGV. With V trimmed by 4 bases and J by 6 bases, 15 bases remained unmatched. The CDR3 consists of 16 residues. TCRdb used MiXCR to reprocess the PCR reads, holding one entry per CDR3 protein. The data show 20,000 or so distinct CDR3 sequences, around 43% seen once. This clonotype was recorded at least ten times. This chain links TRBV11-2 with TRBJ2-7; 7 bases are a match to TRBD1. Sequencing was carried out using normal esophageal tissue next to the tumor. The receptor was derived from a female donor with esophageal squamous cell carcinoma. CDR3 protein: CASSSRTGPNSGEQYF. As DNA, the CDR3 is TGTGCCAGCAGCTCTCGGACAGGTCCTAATTCTGGCGAGCAGTACTTC.